The entry that follows covers one T cell receptor (beta chain) sequence. A single record per CDR3 protein comes from TCRdb applying MiXCR to the PCR reads. Of over 15,000 distinct CDR3 sequences listed, less than 50% are singletons. These data originate in a study of tumor-infiltrating lymphocytes in oesophageal squamous cell carcinoma. Trimming cost V 2 bases and J 1 base; bases outside gene matches: 6. The V gene's germline CDR1 is LGHNA and CDR2 YSLEER. This CDR3 comprises 17 residues. The V gene is TRBV4-3, the J gene TRBJ2-1; 9 bases agree with TRBD2. This TCR was recovered from a male donor with esophageal squamous cell carcinoma. The specimen was blood. The CDR3 DNA follows: TGCGCCAGCAGCCAAAGGGTTAGCGGGGGATCCTACAATGAGCAGTTCTTC. Encoded protein: CASSQRVSGGSYNEQFF.